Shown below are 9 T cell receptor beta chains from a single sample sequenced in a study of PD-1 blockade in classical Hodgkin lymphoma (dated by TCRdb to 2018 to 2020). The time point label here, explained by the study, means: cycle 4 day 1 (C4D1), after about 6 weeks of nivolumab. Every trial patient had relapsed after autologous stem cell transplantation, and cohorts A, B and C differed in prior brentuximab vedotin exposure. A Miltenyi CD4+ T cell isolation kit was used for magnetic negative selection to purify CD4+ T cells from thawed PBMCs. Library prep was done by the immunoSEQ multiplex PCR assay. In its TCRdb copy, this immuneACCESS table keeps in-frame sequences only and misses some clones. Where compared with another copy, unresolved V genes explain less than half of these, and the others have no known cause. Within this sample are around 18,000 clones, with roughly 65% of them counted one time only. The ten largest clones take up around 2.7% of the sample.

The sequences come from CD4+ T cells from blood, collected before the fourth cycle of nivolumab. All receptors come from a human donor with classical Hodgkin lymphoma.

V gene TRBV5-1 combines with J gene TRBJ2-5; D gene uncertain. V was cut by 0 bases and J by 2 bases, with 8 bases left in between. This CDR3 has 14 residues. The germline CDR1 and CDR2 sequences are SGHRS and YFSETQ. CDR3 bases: TGCGCCAGCAGCTTGGGGTGGCGACAAGAGACCCAGTACTTC. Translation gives CASSLGWRQETQYF.

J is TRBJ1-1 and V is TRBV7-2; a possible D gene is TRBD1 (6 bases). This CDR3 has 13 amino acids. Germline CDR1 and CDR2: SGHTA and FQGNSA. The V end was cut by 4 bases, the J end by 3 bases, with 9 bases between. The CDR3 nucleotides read TGTGCCAGCAGCTCATCAGGGGACACTGAAGCTTTCTTT. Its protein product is CASSSSGDTEAFF.

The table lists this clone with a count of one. The CDR3 spells CSVGGVSYEQYF. CDR3 nucleotides: TGCAGCGTTGGCGGCGTCTCCTACGAGCAGTACTTC. The rearrangement joins TRBV29-1 to TRBJ2-7, with D uncertain. V was clipped by 4 bases and J by 0 bases, with 7 bases between them. The V gene's germline CDR1 is SQVTM and CDR2 ANQGSEA. This CDR3 contains 12 residues.

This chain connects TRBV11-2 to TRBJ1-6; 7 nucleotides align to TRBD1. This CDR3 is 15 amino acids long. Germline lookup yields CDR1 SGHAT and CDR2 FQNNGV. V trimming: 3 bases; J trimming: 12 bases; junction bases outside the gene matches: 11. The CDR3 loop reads CASSFRTGDRRPLHF. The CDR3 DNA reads TGTGCCAGCAGCTTTAGGACAGGAGATAGGAGACCCCTCCACTTT.

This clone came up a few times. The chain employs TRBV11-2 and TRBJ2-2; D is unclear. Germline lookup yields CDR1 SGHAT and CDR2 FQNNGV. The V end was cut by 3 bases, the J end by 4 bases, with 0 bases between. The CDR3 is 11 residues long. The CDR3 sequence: CASSFTGELFF. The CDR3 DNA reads TGTGCCAGCAGCTTCACCGGGGAGCTGTTTTTT.

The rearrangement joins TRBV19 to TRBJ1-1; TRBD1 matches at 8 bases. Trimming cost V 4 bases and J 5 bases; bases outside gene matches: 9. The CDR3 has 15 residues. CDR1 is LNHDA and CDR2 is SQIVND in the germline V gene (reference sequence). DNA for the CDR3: TGTGCCAGTAGTACCGAACAGGGGGTCTGGACTGAAGCTTTCTTT. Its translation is CASSTEQGVWTEAFF.

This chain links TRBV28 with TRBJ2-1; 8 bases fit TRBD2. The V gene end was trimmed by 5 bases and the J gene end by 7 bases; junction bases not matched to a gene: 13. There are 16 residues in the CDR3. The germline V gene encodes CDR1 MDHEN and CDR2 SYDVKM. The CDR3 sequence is CASSNTGLVNGNEQFF. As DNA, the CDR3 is TGTGCCAGCAGTAACACGGGACTAGTAAACGGGAATGAGCAGTTCTTC.

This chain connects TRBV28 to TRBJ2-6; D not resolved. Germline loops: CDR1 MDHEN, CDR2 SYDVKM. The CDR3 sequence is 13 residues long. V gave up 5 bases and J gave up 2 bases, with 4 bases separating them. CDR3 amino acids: CASSMAGANVLTF. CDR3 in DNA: TGTGCCAGCAGTATGGCTGGGGCCAACGTCCTGACTTTC.

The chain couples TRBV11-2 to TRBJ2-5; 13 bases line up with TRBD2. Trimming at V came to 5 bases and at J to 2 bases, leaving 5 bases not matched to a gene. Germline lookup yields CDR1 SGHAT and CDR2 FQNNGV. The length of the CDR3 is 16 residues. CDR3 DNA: TGTGCCAGCAGCAACCGACTAGCGGGGGGACAAGAGACCCAGTACTTC. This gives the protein CASSNRLAGGQETQYF. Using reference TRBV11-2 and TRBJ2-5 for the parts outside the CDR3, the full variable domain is EAGVAQSPRYKIIEKRQSVAFWCNPISGHATLYWYQQILGQGPKLLIQFQNNGVVDDSQLPKDRFSAERLKGVDSTLKIQPAKLEDSAVYLCASSNRLAGGQETQYFGPGTRLLVL.